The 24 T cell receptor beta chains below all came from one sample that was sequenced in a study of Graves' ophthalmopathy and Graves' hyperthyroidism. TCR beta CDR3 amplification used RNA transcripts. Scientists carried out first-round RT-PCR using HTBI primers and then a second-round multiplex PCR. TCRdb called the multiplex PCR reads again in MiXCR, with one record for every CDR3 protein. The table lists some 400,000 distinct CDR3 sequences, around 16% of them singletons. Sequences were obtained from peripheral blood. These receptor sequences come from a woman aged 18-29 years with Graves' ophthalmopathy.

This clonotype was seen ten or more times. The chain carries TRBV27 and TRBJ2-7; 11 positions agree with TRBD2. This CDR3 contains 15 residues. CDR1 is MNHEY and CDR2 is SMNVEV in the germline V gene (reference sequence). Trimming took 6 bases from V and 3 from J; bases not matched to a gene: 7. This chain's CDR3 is CASSPTSGANYEQYF. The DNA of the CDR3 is TGTGCCAGCAGCCCGACTAGCGGGGCCAACTACGAGCAGTACTTC.

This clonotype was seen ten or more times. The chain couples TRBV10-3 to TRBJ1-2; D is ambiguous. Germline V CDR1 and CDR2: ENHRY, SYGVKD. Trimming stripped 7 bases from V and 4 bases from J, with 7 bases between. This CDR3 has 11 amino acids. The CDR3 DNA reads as TGTGCCATCAAGAAGCCCTATGGCTACACCTTC. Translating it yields CAIKKPYGYTF.

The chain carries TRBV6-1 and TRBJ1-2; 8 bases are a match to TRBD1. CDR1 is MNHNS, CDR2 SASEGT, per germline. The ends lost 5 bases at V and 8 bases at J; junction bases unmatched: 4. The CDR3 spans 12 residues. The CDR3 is CASSTRTGGYTF. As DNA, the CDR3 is TGTGCCAGCAGTACACGGACAGGGGGCTACACCTTC.

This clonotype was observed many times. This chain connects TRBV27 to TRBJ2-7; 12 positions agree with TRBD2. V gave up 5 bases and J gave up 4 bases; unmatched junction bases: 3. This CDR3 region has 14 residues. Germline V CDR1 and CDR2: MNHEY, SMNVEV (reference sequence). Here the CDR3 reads CASSPGLAGYEQYF. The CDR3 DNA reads TGTGCCAGCAGTCCCGGACTAGCGGGATACGAGCAGTACTTC.

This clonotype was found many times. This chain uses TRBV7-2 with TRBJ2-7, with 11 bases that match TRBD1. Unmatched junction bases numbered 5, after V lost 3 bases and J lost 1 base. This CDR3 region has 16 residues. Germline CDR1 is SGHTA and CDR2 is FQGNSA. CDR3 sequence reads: CASSLRDRGFSYEQYF. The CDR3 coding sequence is TGTGCCAGCAGCTTGCGGGACAGGGGGTTTTCCTACGAGCAGTACTTC.

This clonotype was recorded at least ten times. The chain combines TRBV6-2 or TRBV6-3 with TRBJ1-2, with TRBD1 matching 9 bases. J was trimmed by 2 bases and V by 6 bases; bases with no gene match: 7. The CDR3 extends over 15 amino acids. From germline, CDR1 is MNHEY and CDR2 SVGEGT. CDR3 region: CASRAGTGRNYGYTF. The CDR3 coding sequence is TGTGCCAGCAGAGCCGGGACAGGGAGGAACTATGGCTACACCTTC.

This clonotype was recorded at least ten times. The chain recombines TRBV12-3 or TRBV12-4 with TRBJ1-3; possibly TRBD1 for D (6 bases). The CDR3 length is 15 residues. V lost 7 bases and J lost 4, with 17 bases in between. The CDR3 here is CASTYRGGGGNTIYF. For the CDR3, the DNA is TGTGCCAGCACCTATAGGGGAGGGGGGGGAAACACCATATATTTT.

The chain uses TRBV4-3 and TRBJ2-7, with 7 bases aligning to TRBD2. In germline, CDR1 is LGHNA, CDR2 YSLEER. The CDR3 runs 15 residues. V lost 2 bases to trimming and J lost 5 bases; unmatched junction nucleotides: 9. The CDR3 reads CASSQMGRAIHEQYF. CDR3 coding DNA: TGCGCCAGCAGCCAAATGGGGAGGGCCATCCACGAGCAGTACTTC.

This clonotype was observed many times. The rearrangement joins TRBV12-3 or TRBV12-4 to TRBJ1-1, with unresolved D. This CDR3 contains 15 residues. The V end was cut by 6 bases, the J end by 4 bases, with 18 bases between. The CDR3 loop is CASRMTDAGGTEAFF. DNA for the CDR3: TGTGCCAGCAGAATGACGGACGCGGGCGGCACTGAAGCTTTCTTT.

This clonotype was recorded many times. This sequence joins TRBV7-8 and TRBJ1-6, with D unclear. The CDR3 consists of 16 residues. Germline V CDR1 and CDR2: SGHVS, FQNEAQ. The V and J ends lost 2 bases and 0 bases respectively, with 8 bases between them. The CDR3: CASSLSHSSYNSPLHF. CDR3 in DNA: TGTGCCAGCAGCTTATCCCACAGCTCCTATAATTCACCCCTCCACTTT. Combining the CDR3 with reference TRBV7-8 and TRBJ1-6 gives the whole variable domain GAGVSQSPRYKVAKRGQDVALRCDPISGHVSLFWYQQALGQGPEFLTYFQNEAQLDKSGLPSDRFFAERPEGSVSTLKIQRTQQEDSAVYLCASSLSHSSYNSPLHFGNGTRLTVT.

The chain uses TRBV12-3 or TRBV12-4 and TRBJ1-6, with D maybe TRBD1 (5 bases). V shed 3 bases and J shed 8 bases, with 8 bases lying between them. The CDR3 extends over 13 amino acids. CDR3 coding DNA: TGTGCCAGCAGTTTGGAGACAGATTCACCCCTCCACTTT. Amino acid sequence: CASSLETDSPLHF.

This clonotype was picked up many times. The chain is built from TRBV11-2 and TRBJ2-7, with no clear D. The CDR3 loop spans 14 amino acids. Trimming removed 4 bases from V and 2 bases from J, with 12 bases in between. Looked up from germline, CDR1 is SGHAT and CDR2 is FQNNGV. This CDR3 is CASSSTTKPYEQYF. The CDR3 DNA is TGTGCCAGCAGCTCTACTACAAAACCCTACGAGCAGTACTTC. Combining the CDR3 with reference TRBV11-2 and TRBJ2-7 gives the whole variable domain EAGVAQSPRYKIIEKRQSVAFWCNPISGHATLYWYQQILGQGPKLLIQFQNNGVVDDSQLPKDRFSAERLKGVDSTLKIQPAKLEDSAVYLCASSSTTKPYEQYFGPGTRLTVT.

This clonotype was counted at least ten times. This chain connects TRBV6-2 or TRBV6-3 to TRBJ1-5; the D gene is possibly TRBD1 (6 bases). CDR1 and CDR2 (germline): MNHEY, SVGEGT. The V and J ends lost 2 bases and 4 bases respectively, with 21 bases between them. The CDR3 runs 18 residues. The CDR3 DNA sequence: TGTGCCAGCAGTTACCCTAGTACCGGGACATTGGGGAATCAGCCCCAGCATTTT. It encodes CASSYPSTGTLGNQPQHF.

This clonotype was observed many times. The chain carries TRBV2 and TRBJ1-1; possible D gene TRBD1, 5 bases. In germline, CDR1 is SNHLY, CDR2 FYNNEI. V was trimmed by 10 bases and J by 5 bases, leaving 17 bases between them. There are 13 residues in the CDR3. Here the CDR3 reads CANPRGGGTEAFF. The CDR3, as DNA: TGTGCCAACCCTCGGGGGGGGGGGACTGAAGCTTTCTTT. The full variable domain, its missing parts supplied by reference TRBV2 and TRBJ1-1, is EPEVTQTPSHQVTQMGQEVILRCVPISNHLYFYWYRQILGQKVEFLVSFYNNEISEKSEIFDDQFSVERPDGSNFTLKIRSTKLEDSAMYFCANPRGGGTEAFFGQGTRLTVV.

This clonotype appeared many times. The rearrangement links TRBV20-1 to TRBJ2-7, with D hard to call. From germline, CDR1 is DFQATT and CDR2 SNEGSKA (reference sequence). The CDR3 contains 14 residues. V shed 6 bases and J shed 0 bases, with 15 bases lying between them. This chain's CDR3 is CSASNEAHSYEQYF. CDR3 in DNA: TGCAGTGCCTCCAATGAAGCGCACTCCTACGAGCAGTACTTC.

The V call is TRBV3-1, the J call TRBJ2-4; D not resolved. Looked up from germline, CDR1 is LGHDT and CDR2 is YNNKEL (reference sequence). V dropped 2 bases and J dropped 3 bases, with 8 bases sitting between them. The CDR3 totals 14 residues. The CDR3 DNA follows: TGTGCCAGCAGCCAAACCAGCCTCAAAAACATTCAGTACTTC. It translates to CASSQTSLKNIQYF.

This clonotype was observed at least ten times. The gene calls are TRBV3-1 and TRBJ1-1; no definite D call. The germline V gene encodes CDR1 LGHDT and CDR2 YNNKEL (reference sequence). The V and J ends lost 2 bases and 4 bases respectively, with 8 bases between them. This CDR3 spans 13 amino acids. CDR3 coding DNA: TGTGCCAGCAGCCAACGTAACCCCACTGAAGCTTTCTTT. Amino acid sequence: CASSQRNPTEAFF. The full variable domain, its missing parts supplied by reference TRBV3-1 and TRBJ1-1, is DTAVSQTPKYLVTQMGNDKSIKCEQNLGHDTMYWYKQDSKKFLKIMFSYNNKELIINETVPNRFSPKSPDKAHLNLHINSLELGDSAVYFCASSQRNPTEAFFGQGTRLTVV.

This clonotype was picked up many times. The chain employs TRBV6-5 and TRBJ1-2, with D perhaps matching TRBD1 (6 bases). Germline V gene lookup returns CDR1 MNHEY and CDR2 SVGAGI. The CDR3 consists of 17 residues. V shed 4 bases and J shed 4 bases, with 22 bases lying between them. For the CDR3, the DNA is TGTGCCAGCAGTTCACGCGACAAAATTGGACAGATCTATGGCTACACCTTC. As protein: CASSSRDKIGQIYGYTF.

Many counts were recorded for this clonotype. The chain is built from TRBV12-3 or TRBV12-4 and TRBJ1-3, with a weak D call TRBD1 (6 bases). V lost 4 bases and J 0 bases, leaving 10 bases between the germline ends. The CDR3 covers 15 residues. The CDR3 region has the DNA TGTGCCAGCAGTTACTCAGGGGCCTCTGGAAACACCATATATTTT. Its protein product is CASSYSGASGNTIYF.

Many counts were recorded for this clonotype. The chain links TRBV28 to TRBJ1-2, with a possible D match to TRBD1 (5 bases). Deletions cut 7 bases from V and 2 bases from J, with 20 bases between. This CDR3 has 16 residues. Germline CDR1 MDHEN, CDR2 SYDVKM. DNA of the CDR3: TGTGCCAGCAAACCCATTGGGACTTCAACAAACTATGGCTACACCTTC. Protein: CASKPIGTSTNYGYTF.

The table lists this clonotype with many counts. The CDR3: CASSFEGVAGELFF. The CDR3 DNA reads TGTGCCAGCAGCTTCGAGGGGGTCGCCGGGGAGCTGTTTTTT. V usage is TRBV7-8 and J usage is TRBJ2-2, with D possibly matching TRBD1 (6 bases). CDR3 length: 14 amino acids. Germline V CDR1 and CDR2: SGHVS, FQNEAQ. V was trimmed by 3 bases and J by 6 bases, leaving 11 bases between them.

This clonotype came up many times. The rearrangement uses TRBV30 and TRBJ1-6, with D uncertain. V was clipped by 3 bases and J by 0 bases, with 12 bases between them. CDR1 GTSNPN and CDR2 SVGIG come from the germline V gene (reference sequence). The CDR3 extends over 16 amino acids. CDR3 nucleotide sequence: TGTGCCTGGAGCGCCGACGGCAGCTCCTATAATTCACCCCTCCACTTT. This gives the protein CAWSADGSSYNSPLHF.

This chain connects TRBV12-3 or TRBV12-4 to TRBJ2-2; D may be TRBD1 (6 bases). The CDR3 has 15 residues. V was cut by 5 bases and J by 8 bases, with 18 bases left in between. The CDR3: CASSGDIGTAGELFF. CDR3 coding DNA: TGTGCCAGCAGTGGGGACATAGGGACCGCAGGGGAGCTGTTTTTT.

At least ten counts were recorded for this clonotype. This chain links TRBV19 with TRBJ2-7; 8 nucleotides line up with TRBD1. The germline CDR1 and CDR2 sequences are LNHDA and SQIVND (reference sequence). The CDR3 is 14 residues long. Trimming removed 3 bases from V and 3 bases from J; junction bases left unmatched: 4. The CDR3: CASSIAQGVYEQYF. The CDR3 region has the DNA TGTGCCAGTAGTATTGCACAGGGGGTCTACGAGCAGTACTTC.